This paragraph covers one T cell receptor (beta chain) sequence. Its recognized antigen is unknown. Per-base quality was not reported, and no clone a single base away is much larger than it. The time point label here, explained by the study, means: about 28 days (+/-7) after the second vaccine dose. AZD1222 recipients given second doses at about 4 weeks or at about 12 weeks were pooled, since spike-specific TCR depth and breadth were not found to differ between the two schedules. Vaccinee samples came from UK trials COV001 and COV002, including a single-blind randomized controlled phase 2/3 trial of AZD1222 (ChAdOx1 nCoV-19) in healthy adults. For TCRbeta chain sequencing, PBMC samples from trial participants were taken at day 0 and at day 28 after the second dose. This specimen comes from a study of T cell responses to AZD1222 COVID-19 vaccine (dated by TCRdb to about 2021). In the study overall: TCR sequencing covered 233 trial participants: nearly 210 given two doses of AZD1222 and 26 given two doses of MenACWY control vaccine. Enrollment into the trials was organized by age into subgroups of 18-55, 56-69 and 70-plus years, and those subgroups contained roughly 140, 27 and 60 TCR-sequenced participants, respectively. General conclusions and limits of the study: The vaccine-associated CD4 TCRs covered the entire spike protein, and the dominant responses fell in regions 160-218 and 743-854. Spike-specific TCR breadth and depth rose significantly after two AZD1222 doses compared with day 0 and with MenACWY recipients. The 56-69-year group was small, and its depth increase did not reach significance, likely because of low power. Conclusions about previously exposed vaccinees are limited, since just 6 or 7 AZD1222 recipients were seropositive for SARS-CoV-2 at baseline. Because no day 14 peak-response samples were available, repertoires were characterized only after the peak T cell response. Nearly half of unique spike-specific TCRs reportedly recognized epitopes outside regions mutated in the B.1.351 and B.1.1.7 variants. Participants were mostly white British and included more females than males, and it was suggested by the authors that clonal diversity may have been underestimated.

The CDR3 goes from the cysteine to the phenylalanine over 13 residues. Only CDR3 DNA is held: 39 bases, read in frame from base 1. The germline V gene specifies SGHDT as CDR1 and YYEEEE as CDR2. V is reduced by 0 bases and J by 8 bases, leaving a spacing of 11 bases between them. The CDR3 regions of human TCRbeta chains were analyzed by immunosequencing. The paper's data handling went like this. Repertoire TCRs were checked for matches against a reference library of SARS-CoV-2-specific TCRs that had been generated using the MIRA antigen-specificity platform. Breadth was defined as the fraction of unique TCRs that were SARS-CoV-2-associated. Depth was defined as the fraction of total T cells that were SARS-CoV-2-associated. Each spike-specific TCR was assigned to its reactive spike region and to a CD4 or CD8 class using the MIRA data. Log10-transformed breadth and depth values were compared by one-way ANOVA with Sidak's multiple comparisons tests. TCRdb stores this immuneACCESS table with in-frame sequences only. Part of the clones is absent; in the studies checked, under half of the shortfall reflects unresolved V genes, and no reason is known for the rest. The V and J calls and clone size were taken over from that table, and D and trimming were inferred from the DNA. In all, the sample holds 100,000 to 150,000 clones, and around 92% of those were seen once. The top ten clones comprise approximately 2% of the sample.

The rearranged chain carries TRBV5-6 and TRBJ1-2; the D region possibly corresponds to TRBD1 (6 bases align). Sequences were derived from peripheral blood, sampled 28 days after the second AZD1222 dose. The receptor comes from an adult who received the AZD1222 COVID-19 vaccine. The sequence in DNA is TGTGCCAGCAGCTTGGCAGGGGAGGGGGGCTACACCTTC. Its product reads: CASSLAGEGGYTF.